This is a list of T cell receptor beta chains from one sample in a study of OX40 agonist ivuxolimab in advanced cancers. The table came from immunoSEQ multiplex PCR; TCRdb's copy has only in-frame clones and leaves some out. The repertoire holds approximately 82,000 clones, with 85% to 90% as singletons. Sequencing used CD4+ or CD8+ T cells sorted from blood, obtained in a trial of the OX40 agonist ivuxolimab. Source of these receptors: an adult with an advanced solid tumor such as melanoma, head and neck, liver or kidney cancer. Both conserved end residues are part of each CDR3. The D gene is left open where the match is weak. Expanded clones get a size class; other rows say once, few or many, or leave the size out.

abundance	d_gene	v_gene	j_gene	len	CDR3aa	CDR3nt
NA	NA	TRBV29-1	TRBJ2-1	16	CSVAPRGTPKDNEQFF	TGCAGCGTCGCCCCCAGGGGTACACCTAAAGACAATGAGCAGTTCTTC
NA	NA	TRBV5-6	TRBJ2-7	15	CASSLAPRSGYEQYF	TGTGCCAGCAGCTTGGCGCCCCGAAGCGGTTACGAGCAGTACTTC
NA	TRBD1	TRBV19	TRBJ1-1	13	CASSPTRGPGAFF	TGTGCCAGTAGTCCGACCAGGGGGCCGGGAGCTTTCTTT
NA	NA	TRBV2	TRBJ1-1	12	CASSDLAGGAFF	TGTGCCAGCAGTGATCTTGCAGGAGGAGCTTTCTTT
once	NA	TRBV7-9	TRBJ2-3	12	CASGRGTDTQYF	TGTGCCAGCGGGCGAGGTACAGATACGCAGTATTTT
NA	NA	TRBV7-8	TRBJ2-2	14	CASSGQGSTGELFF	TGTGCCAGCAGCGGCCAGGGGAGCACCGGGGAGCTGTTTTTT
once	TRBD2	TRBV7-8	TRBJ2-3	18	CASSLGQTSGLSTDTQYF	TGTGCCAGCAGCTTAGGGCAGACTAGCGGTTTGTCAACAGATACGCAGTATTTT
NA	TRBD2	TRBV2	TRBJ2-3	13	CASNAGVGDTQYF	TGTGCCAGCAATGCGGGAGTCGGGGATACGCAGTATTTT
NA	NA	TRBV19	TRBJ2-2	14	CASSFGQGPGELFF	TGTGCCAGTAGTTTCGGGCAGGGGCCCGGGGAGCTGTTTTTT
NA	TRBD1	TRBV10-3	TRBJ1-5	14	CAIAGQGAGQPQHF	TGTGCCATCGCGGGACAGGGGGCGGGTCAGCCCCAGCATTTT
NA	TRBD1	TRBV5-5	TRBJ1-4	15	CASSLRTGHNEKLFF	TGTGCCAGCAGCTTGAGGACAGGACATAATGAAAAACTGTTTTTT
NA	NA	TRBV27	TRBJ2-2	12	CASRWSVGELFF	TGTGCCAGCCGGTGGAGTGTCGGGGAGCTGTTTTTT
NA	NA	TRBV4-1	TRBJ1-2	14	CASSIDRLGNGYTF	TGCGCCAGCAGCATTGACAGGCTGGGGAATGGCTACACCTTC
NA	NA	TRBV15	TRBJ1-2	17	CATSRVRGRTAGYGYTF	TGTGCCACCAGCAGAGTAAGAGGCAGGACCGCGGGCTATGGCTACACCTTC
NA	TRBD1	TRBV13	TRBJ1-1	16	CASSLGQGRGLTEAFF	TGTGCCAGCAGCCTAGGACAGGGGAGGGGCCTAACTGAAGCTTTCTTT
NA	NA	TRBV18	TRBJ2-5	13	CASSPRMQETQYF	TGTGCCAGCTCACCTAGGATGCAAGAGACCCAGTACTTC
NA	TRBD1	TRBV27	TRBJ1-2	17	CASSPRQGASANYGYTF	TGTGCCAGCAGTCCCCGACAGGGGGCGTCAGCTAACTATGGCTACACCTTC
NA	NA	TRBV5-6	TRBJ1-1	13	CASSLVRDSEAFF	TGTGCCAGCAGCTTGGTGAGAGACTCTGAAGCTTTCTTT
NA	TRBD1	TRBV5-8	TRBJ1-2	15	CASSLDGTGEYGYTF	TGTGCCAGCAGCTTGGACGGGACAGGGGAGTATGGCTACACCTTC
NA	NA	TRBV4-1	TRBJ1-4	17	CASSQPYRGGDNEKLFF	TGCGCCAGCAGCCAACCATACCGGGGGGGCGACAATGAAAAACTGTTTTTT
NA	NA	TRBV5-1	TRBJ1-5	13	CASSLGLDQPQHF	TGCGCCAGCAGCTTGGGTCTTGATCAGCCCCAGCATTTT
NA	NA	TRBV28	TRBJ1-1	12	CASSLYPTEAFF	TGTGCCAGCAGTTTATACCCCACTGAAGCTTTCTTT
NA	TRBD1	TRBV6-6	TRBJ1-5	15	CASWSGTGGIQPQHF	TGTGCCAGCTGGTCAGGGACAGGGGGCATTCAGCCCCAGCATTTT
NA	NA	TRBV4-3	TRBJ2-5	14	CASSQMRGRETQYF	TGCGCCAGCAGCCAAATGAGGGGCCGGGAGACCCAGTACTTC
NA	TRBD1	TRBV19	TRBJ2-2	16	CASSIATGGGTGELFF	TGTGCCAGTAGTATAGCGACAGGGGGAGGCACCGGGGAGCTGTTTTTT
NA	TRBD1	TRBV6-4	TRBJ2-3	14	CASRRTGSTDTQYF	TGTGCCAGCAGAAGGACAGGGAGCACAGATACGCAGTATTTT
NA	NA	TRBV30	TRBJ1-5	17	CAWSASEGVVGNQPQHF	TGTGCCTGGAGTGCCTCGGAGGGGGTGGTTGGCAATCAGCCCCAGCATTTT
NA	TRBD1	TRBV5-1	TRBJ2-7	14	CASSPDRVVDEQYF	TGCGCCAGCAGCCCCGACAGGGTCGTTGACGAGCAGTACTTC
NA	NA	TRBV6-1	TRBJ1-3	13	CASSEKAGNTIYF	TGTGCCAGCAGTGAAAAGGCCGGAAACACCATATATTTT
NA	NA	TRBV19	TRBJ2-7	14	CASRGRGRGGEQYF	TGTGCCAGTAGGGGAAGGGGCAGGGGTGGCGAGCAGTACTTC
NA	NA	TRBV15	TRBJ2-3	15	CATSREQPLTDTQYF	TGTGCCACCAGCAGAGAACAGCCTCTCACAGATACGCAGTATTTT
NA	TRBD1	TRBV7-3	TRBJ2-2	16	CASSLVGQGVTGELFF	TGTGCCAGCAGCTTAGTTGGACAGGGGGTAACCGGGGAGCTGTTTTTT
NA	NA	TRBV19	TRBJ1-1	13	CASNPPARTEAFF	TGTGCCAGTAACCCCCCGGCGAGGACTGAAGCTTTCTTT
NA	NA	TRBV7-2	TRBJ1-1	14	CASSLGAGYTEAFF	TGTGCCAGCAGCTTAGGTGCGGGGTACACTGAAGCTTTCTTT
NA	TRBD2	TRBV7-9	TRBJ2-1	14	CASSLAGASNEQFF	TGTGCCAGCAGCCTAGCGGGAGCTAGTAATGAGCAGTTCTTC
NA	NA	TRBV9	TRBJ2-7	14	CASSGIGQFGEQYF	TGTGCCAGCAGCGGAATTGGACAGTTTGGCGAGCAGTACTTC
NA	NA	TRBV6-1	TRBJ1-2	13	CASSGGREDGYTF	TGTGCCAGCAGTGGCGGCAGGGAAGATGGCTACACCTTC
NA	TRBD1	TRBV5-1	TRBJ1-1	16	CASSLGQGQGSSEAFF	TGCGCCAGCAGCTTGGGGCAGGGACAGGGGAGCTCTGAAGCTTTCTTT
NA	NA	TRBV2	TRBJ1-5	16	CASLPRQARGGQPQHF	TGTGCCAGCTTACCACGACAGGCCCGAGGTGGCCAGCCCCAGCATTTT
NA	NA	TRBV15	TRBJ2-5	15	CATSRDPQGWETQYF	TGTGCCACCAGCAGAGATCCCCAAGGTTGGGAGACCCAGTACTTC
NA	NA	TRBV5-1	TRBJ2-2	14	CASSLATNTGELFF	TGCGCCAGCAGCTTGGCTACCAACACCGGGGAGCTGTTTTTT
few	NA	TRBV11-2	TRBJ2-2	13	CASSLRATGELFF	TGTGCCAGCAGCTTGAGGGCGACCGGGGAGCTGTTTTTT
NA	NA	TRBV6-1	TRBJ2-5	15	CASNPGAGLEETQYF	TGTGCCAGCAATCCCGGGGCAGGGCTAGAAGAGACCCAGTACTTC
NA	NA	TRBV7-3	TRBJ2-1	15	CASSQRRSQANEQFF	TGTGCCAGCAGCCAGAGGAGGTCCCAGGCCAATGAGCAGTTCTTC
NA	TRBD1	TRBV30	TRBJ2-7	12	CAWSVQGVASYF	TGTGCCTGGAGTGTACAGGGGGTCGCTTCGTACTTC
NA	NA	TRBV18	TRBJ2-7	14	CASSPKHIRSEQYF	TGTGCCAGCTCACCGAAGCACATCAGGAGTGAGCAGTACTTC